Sequencing of this T cell receptor (beta chain) was carried out in a study of patients and donors after allogeneic stem cell transplantation. CDR3 size: 17 residues. V gave up 1 base and J gave up 1 base; unmatched junction bases: 5. CDR1 and CDR2 from the germline V gene are SGHTA and FQGNSA. There are many counts of this clonotype. TCRdb re-called the RT-PCR reads with MiXCR, one entry per CDR3 protein. The sample records roughly 940,000 distinct CDR3 sequences, about 20% being singletons. The genes are TRBV7-2 and TRBJ1-5; TRBD1 matches at 9 bases. The sequenced sample consisted of blood, either unsorted or a sorted T cell fraction (not recorded which). This receptor was taken from a human donor who was either an allogeneic HSCT recipient or a stem cell or donor lymphocyte infusion donor (not recorded which). It is not recorded whose cells these are; they may come from a transplant donor. This CDR3 reads CASSLGPTGGSNQPQHF. The CDR3 DNA sequence: TGTGCCAGCAGCTTAGGTCCGACAGGGGGAAGCAATCAGCCCCAGCATTTT.